The 14 T cell receptor beta chains given below trace back to one sample, sequenced in a study of blood T cell repertoires in COVID-19. Assay used: immunoSEQ multiplex PCR; TCRdb lists only in-frame clones, some missing. The sample shows 250,000 to 300,000 clones, around 93% of them seen only once. The sequenced material came from PBMCs or T cells enriched from blood (not recorded which). These receptors all stem from a human donor in a cohort exposed to, infected with or recovered from COVID-19 (not recorded which). The donor label of this sample is uncertain.

This sequence joins TRBV19 and TRBJ2-1; no clear D. Looked up from germline, CDR1 is LNHDA and CDR2 is SQIVND (reference sequence). V dropped 3 bases and J dropped 6 bases, with 12 bases sitting between them. The CDR3 runs to 14 residues. The CDR3 DNA reads as TGTGCCAGTAGTATTGGGTGGGCTTCCAATGAGCAGTTCTTC. Its protein is CASSIGWASNEQFF. The variable domain in full, with the rest retrieved from reference TRBV19 and TRBJ2-1, is DGGITQSPKYLFRKEGQNVTLSCEQNLNHDAMYWYRQDPGQGLRLIYYSQIVNDFQKGDIAEGYSVSREKKESFPLTVTSAQKNPTAFYLCASSIGWASNEQFFGPGTRLTVL.

The gene calls are TRBV25-1 and TRBJ1-1; TRBD1 matches 8 bases. Losses at the gene ends were 6 bases for V and 4 bases for J; bases not matched to a gene: 7. This CDR3 has 14 amino acids. The V gene's germline CDR1 is MGHDK and CDR2 SYGVNS. The CDR3 bases are TGTGCCAGCAGACAGACAGGGGAAATCACTGAAGCTTTCTTT. Encoded protein: CASRQTGEITEAFF.

The CDR3 sequence: CASSQSGNQPQHF. DNA of the CDR3: TGCGCCAGCAGCCAATCGGGGAATCAGCCCCAGCATTTT. The V gene is TRBV4-1, the J gene TRBJ1-5; D is undetermined. With 2 bases removed from V and 4 bases from J, the gap between germline ends came to 6 bases. The length of the CDR3 is 13 residues. Germline V gives CDR1 MGHRA, CDR2 YSYEKL.

The chain links TRBV27 to TRBJ1-2, with TRBD1 identical over 10 bases. The CDR3 contains 15 residues. Looked up from germline, CDR1 is MNHEY and CDR2 is SMNVEV (reference sequence). Germline trimming cut 7 bases from V and 2 bases from J; bases unmatched to any gene: 7. DNA for the CDR3: TGTGCCAGCAATCCGGGACAGGGGCGCAACTATGGCTACACCTTC. Protein sequence: CASNPGQGRNYGYTF.

The chain uses TRBV5-1 and TRBJ1-4; D call uncertain. Trimming shortened V by 6 bases and J by 2 bases, and 11 bases separated the two germline ends. The germline V gene has CDR1 SGHRS and CDR2 YFSETQ. The CDR3 length is 14 residues. In DNA form, the CDR3 reads TGCGCCAGCAAGGCCTGGGAGACTAATGAAAAACTGTTTTTT. Its translation: CASKAWETNEKLFF.

This rearrangement joins TRBV29-1 to TRBJ2-7; no clear D. V was trimmed by 4 bases and J by 4 bases, leaving 8 bases between them. Per germline, CDR1 SQVTM and CDR2 ANQGSEA. CDR3 length: 11 residues. Here the CDR3 reads CSVVQLYEQYF. CDR3 nucleotides: TGCAGCGTTGTACAGCTTTACGAGCAGTACTTC.

J is TRBJ2-1 and V is TRBV5-4, with 9 bases matching TRBD1. Per germline, CDR1 SGHNT and CDR2 YYREEE (reference sequence). The CDR3 has 15 residues. The V and J ends lost 2 bases and 4 bases, in that order; junction bases with no gene match: 4. CDR3 loop: CASSFTGQGYNEQFF. The CDR3 DNA reads TGTGCCAGCAGCTTCACGGGACAGGGTTACAATGAGCAGTTCTTC.

The chain couples TRBV7-9 to TRBJ2-3; no definite D call. The V gene lost 1 base and the J gene lost 1 base, with 12 bases spanning the gap. Looked up from germline, CDR1 is SEHNR and CDR2 is FQNEAQ (reference sequence). This CDR3 contains 16 residues. CDR3 in amino acids: CASSLGQMGGTDTQYF. In nucleotides, the CDR3 is TGTGCCAGCAGCTTAGGACAAATGGGCGGCACAGATACGCAGTATTTT.

The rearrangement joins TRBV12-3 or TRBV12-4 to TRBJ1-5; no definite D call. The CDR3 length is 13 residues. V lost 8 bases, J lost 3 bases, and 11 bases lay in between. The CDR3 bases are TGTGCCAGCGGAGGGAGAATCAATCAGCCCCAGCATTTT. Amino acid sequence: CASGGRINQPQHF.

The CDR3 DNA is TGCGCCAGCAGCCAAGGTTACGGGAAGAACACCGGGGAGCTGTTTTTT. Residues: CASSQGYGKNTGELFF. The chain employs TRBV4-1 and TRBJ2-2; tentative D call: TRBD2 (5 bases). V dropped 1 base and J dropped 1 base, with 10 bases sitting between them. There are 16 residues in the CDR3. Per germline, CDR1 MGHRA and CDR2 YSYEKL.

The genes are TRBV18 and TRBJ1-2; 9 bases map to TRBD1. In germline, CDR1 is KGHSH, CDR2 LQKENI. With V trimmed by 2 bases and J by 2 bases, 6 bases remained unmatched. The length of the CDR3 is 16 residues. As DNA, the CDR3 is TGTGCCAGCTCACCAAGGGACAGGGTTAGAAACTATGGCTACACCTTC. This sequence encodes CASSPRDRVRNYGYTF.

The rearrangement joins TRBV29-1 to TRBJ1-1, with 7 positions matching TRBD1. This CDR3 is built from 12 residues. With 8 bases clipped from V and 5 bases from J, the junction kept 8 bases outside the gene matches. The germline gives CDR1 SQVTM, CDR2 ANQGSEA. The CDR3 sequence: CSFRQGGTEAFF. The CDR3 DNA sequence: TGCAGCTTCCGACAGGGAGGAACTGAAGCTTTCTTT.

The chain links TRBV6-5 to TRBJ1-3, with D perhaps TRBD1 (6 bases). This CDR3 is built from 12 residues. Trimming removed 8 bases at V and 5 bases at J, with 10 bases between. Germline lookup yields CDR1 MNHEY and CDR2 SVGAGI. CDR3 residues: CASLGQRNTIYF. In DNA form, the CDR3 reads TGTGCCAGCTTGGGACAAAGAAACACCATATATTTT.

The J gene is TRBJ2-4, the V gene TRBV6-4; possible D gene TRBD2, 7 bases. Germline CDR1 reads MRHNA; CDR2 reads SNTAGT. The V end lost 2 bases, the J end lost 0 bases, and 14 bases lay between the germline ends. This CDR3 has 17 residues. CDR3 in DNA: TGTGCCAGCAGTGACGGGGGGGCCCTACTAGCCAAAAACATTCAGTACTTC. This translates into CASSDGGALLAKNIQYF.